This is a list of T cell receptor beta chains from one sample in a study of neurological immune-mediated disorders. TCRdb recomputed calls from the 5' RACE reads with MiXCR, one row per CDR3 protein. The profile covers 85,000 to 100,000 distinct CDR3 sequences, with approximately 3.3% appearing a single time and under 6.5% taken by the ten largest. Sequencing used PBMCs. The receptors shown here come from a woman aged 18-35 years with multiple sclerosis. Each CDR3 is given with its conserved first and last residue. Clone size appears in some rows only: once, few, many, or a class for an expanded clone.

TRBV18	many	TRBJ2-3	CASSPARRSADTQYF
TRBV9	many	TRBJ1-2	CASSVSGAVGYTF
TRBV6-5	many	TRBJ1-1	CASSYGYRAAEAFF
TRBV7-2	many	TRBJ1-1	CASSLRQGGAFF
TRBV29-1	many	TRBJ2-7	CSVAEDIGGEQYF
TRBV15	many	TRBJ2-5	CATNTGNEETQYF
TRBV12-3/TRBV12-4	many	TRBJ2-1	CASRRGESYNEQFF
TRBV11-2	many	TRBJ1-3	CASSSGLTGSGNTIYF
TRBV20-1	many	TRBJ2-1	CSAFGLADYNEQFF
TRBV5-1	many	TRBJ2-2	CASSVRVGVNTGELFF
TRBV6-4	few	TRBJ2-1	CASSDEPGQGASEQFF
TRBV12-3/TRBV12-4	many	TRBJ2-7	CASSPSGRSHEQYF
TRBV5-1	many	TRBJ2-2	CASSRGRGNTGELFF
TRBV5-1	many	TRBJ2-1	CASSLVGQGTNEQFF
TRBV6-6	many	TRBJ2-7	CASKHTSGGPYEQYF
TRBV4-1	many	TRBJ2-7	CASSQDLGSPPYEQYF
TRBV28	many	TRBJ1-6	CASSPRGTPLHF
TRBV29-1	NA	TRBJ2-1	CSVERASGDNEQFF
TRBV20-1	many	TRBJ2-3	CSAKAVTTRTDTQYF
TRBV5-1	many	TRBJ1-6	CASSSTGTDDSPLHF
TRBV5-1	many	TRBJ2-7	CASSPGTGGYSYEQYF
TRBV7-9	many	TRBJ2-1	CASRNNRDRGYNEQFF
TRBV5-1	many	TRBJ2-3	CASSLAGYTQYF
TRBV6-6	many	TRBJ2-3	CASSLAGGPGDTQYF
TRBV7-9	many	TRBJ2-2	CAGQGGTGELFF
TRBV6-1	many	TRBJ2-1	CASNPSGRANEQFF
TRBV7-3	few	TRBJ2-1	CASSLSGTGNNEQFF
TRBV5-1	many	TRBJ2-7	CASKPGTGSYEQYF
TRBV6-5	many	TRBJ2-7	CASSYSTPPPNYEQYF
TRBV5-5	NA	TRBJ1-3	CASSLSGMFSGNTIYF
TRBV12-3/TRBV12-4	many	TRBJ2-7	CASRSDRSYEQYF
TRBV5-1	many	TRBJ1-6	CASSYGQGYNSPLHF
TRBV21-1	few	TRBJ2-7	CASSPRGGDSPYEQYF
TRBV20-1	many	TRBJ1-6	CSARAGQGYSPLHF
TRBV5-1	many	TRBJ1-2	CASRPSTGNYGYTF
TRBV10-3	many	TRBJ2-3	CAISATVYSTDTQYF
TRBV20-1	many	TRBJ1-1	CSARETGGANTEAFF
TRBV15	many	TRBJ2-5	CATSRDRTSRETQYF
TRBV7-2	many	TRBJ2-7	CASSLRAGGPYEQYF
TRBV7-6	few	TRBJ2-1	CASSLGGGSAYNEQFF
TRBV30	NA	TRBJ1-6	CAWTSIRANSPLHF
TRBV6-6	many	TRBJ2-7	CASSYSGRAPKYYEQYF
TRBV12-3/TRBV12-4	many	TRBJ1-5	CASSLTGAQPQHF
TRBV5-1	NA	TRBJ1-1	CASSLPQGIGNTEAFF
TRBV29-1	few	TRBJ1-1	CSVHTRREAFF
TRBV27	many	TRBJ2-2	CASSSRDPGELFF
TRBV20-1	many	TRBJ2-5	CSAIRSQDPAQETQYF
TRBV2	many	TRBJ2-5	CATRRAGIVETQYF
TRBV5-1	many	TRBJ2-7	CASSAGGFGSYEQYF
TRBV3-1	many	TRBJ1-2	CASSPEGSGYTF